The rows below give T cell receptor beta chains drawn from one sample of a study of T cell responses to AZD1222 COVID-19 vaccine. The method was immunoSEQ multiplex PCR; TCRdb's version includes in-frame clones alone and lacks a portion of them. The sample has 90,000 to 120,000 clones; about 85% are singletons. Sequenced here: peripheral blood, sampled 28 days after the second AZD1222 dose. These receptors came from an adult who received the AZD1222 COVID-19 vaccine. Each CDR3 is given with its conserved first and last residue. D genes are given only for firm matches. Expanded clones get a size class; other rows say once, few or many, or leave the size out.

NA,TRBV6-5,NA,TRBJ2-1,CASSYWPESSYNEQFF,TGTGCCAGCAGTTACTGGCCGGAGAGCTCCTACAATGAGCAGTTCTTC
few,TRBV30,NA,TRBJ1-3,CAWRGQGRGGNTIYF,TGTGCCTGGAGGGGGCAGGGAAGGGGTGGAAACACCATATATTTT
once,TRBV24-1,TRBD2,TRBJ2-3,CATSDARGGEDTQYF,TGTGCCACCAGTGATGCACGTGGGGGGGAGGATACGCAGTATTTT
NA,TRBV9,TRBD1,TRBJ1-2,CASSGTTGGLDGYTF,TGTGCCAGCAGCGGGACGACAGGGGGCTTGGATGGCTACACCTTC
NA,TRBV5-1,TRBD2,TRBJ2-3,CASSLGPRRGDTDTQYF,TGCGCCAGCAGCTTGGGCCCCAGGCGGGGGGACACAGATACGCAGTATTTT
NA,TRBV9,NA,TRBJ1-1,CASSTHREKSKNTEAFF,TGTGCCAGCAGCACACACCGGGAGAAGAGTAAAAACACTGAAGCTTTCTTT
NA,TRBV3-1/TRBV3-2,TRBD2,TRBJ2-7,CASSARASGAYEQYF,TGTGCCAGCAGCGCTCGGGCTAGCGGGGCCTACGAGCAGTACTTC
NA,TRBV18,NA,TRBJ1-1,CASSPPGLGRSTEAFF,TGTGCCAGCTCACCACCGGGACTCGGAAGATCGACTGAAGCTTTCTTT
NA,TRBV12-5,NA,TRBJ2-2,CASGRGMTGELFF,TGTGCTAGTGGTCGAGGTATGACCGGGGAGCTGTTTTTT
NA,TRBV5-1,TRBD1,TRBJ2-7,CASSRTGSYEQYF,TGCGCCAGCAGCCGGACAGGGTCCTACGAGCAGTACTTC
NA,TRBV9,NA,TRBJ2-7,CASSVDGYEQYF,TGTGCCAGCAGCGTAGACGGCTACGAGCAGTACTTC
NA,TRBV7-2,TRBD2,TRBJ2-7,CASSLGPTSAAYEQYF,TGTGCCAGCAGCCTCGGACCTACTAGCGCGGCCTACGAGCAGTACTTC
NA,TRBV19,TRBD1,TRBJ1-2,CASSTRGQFYGYTF,TGTGCCAGTAGTACCCGGGGACAGTTCTATGGCTACACCTTC
NA,TRBV7-9,NA,TRBJ1-1,CASSSMNRPTEAFF,TGTGCCAGCAGCTCTATGAACAGGCCGACTGAAGCTTTCTTT
NA,TRBV30,NA,TRBJ1-4,CAWSRDEKLFF,TGTGCCTGGAGTCGCGACGAAAAACTGTTTTTT
NA,TRBV25-1,TRBD1,TRBJ1-6,CASSDGQGASPLHF,TGTGCCAGCAGTGACGGACAGGGGGCTTCACCCCTCCACTTT
NA,TRBV6-5,NA,TRBJ1-3,CATVLGNTIYF,TGTGCCACCGTCCTCGGAAACACCATATATTTT
NA,TRBV6-6,NA,TRBJ1-1,CASSYLDRNTEAFF,TGTGCCAGCAGTTACCTCGACAGGAACACTGAAGCTTTCTTT
once,TRBV5-8,NA,TRBJ2-7,CASSLGEPETYEQYF,TGTGCCAGCAGCTTGGGGGAACCAGAAACCTACGAGCAGTACTTC
NA,TRBV19,TRBD1,TRBJ1-4,CASSIAGTGNEKLFF,TGTGCCAGTAGTATAGCCGGGACAGGGAATGAAAAACTGTTTTTT
NA,TRBV6-5,TRBD1,TRBJ1-6,CASRRDRETNSPLHF,TGTGCCAGCAGGAGGGACAGGGAGACAAATTCACCCCTCCACTTT
NA,TRBV7-2,NA,TRBJ1-6,CASTSAVYSPLHF,TGTGCCAGCACCTCCGCGGTTTACTCACCCCTCCACTTT
NA,TRBV12-3/TRBV12-4,TRBD1,TRBJ2-1,CASSLGQGNEQFF,TGTGCCAGCAGTTTGGGACAGGGGAATGAGCAGTTCTTC
NA,TRBV19,NA,TRBJ1-6,CASSMDSPPRSPLHF,TGTGCCAGTAGTATGGACTCCCCTCCCAGGTCACCCCTCCACTTT
NA,TRBV4-2,NA,TRBJ2-3,CASSQAGSLPSTDTQYF,TGTGCCAGCAGCCAAGCGGGCAGTCTTCCTAGCACAGATACGCAGTATTTT
few,TRBV6-4,NA,TRBJ1-6,CASSYGGSGNSPLHF,TGTGCCAGCAGTTACGGTGGGAGCGGGAATTCACCCCTCCACTTT
NA,TRBV5-1,TRBD1,TRBJ2-5,CASSLGQGQETQYF,TGCGCCAGCAGCTTGGGACAGGGACAAGAGACCCAGTACTTC
NA,TRBV7-8,NA,TRBJ1-2,CASSPEGDGYTF,TGTGCCAGCAGCCCAGAGGGGGATGGCTACACCTTC
NA,TRBV5-1,NA,TRBJ1-2,CASSPNALNYGYTF,TGCGCCAGCAGCCCAAATGCCCTGAATTATGGCTACACCTTC
NA,TRBV12-3/TRBV12-4,NA,TRBJ1-2,CASGNPQYGYTF,TGTGCCAGCGGGAACCCCCAGTATGGCTACACCTTC
NA,TRBV3-1/TRBV3-2,NA,TRBJ2-3,CASMSSEGTDTQYF,TGTGCCAGCATGTCTAGTGAGGGGACAGATACGCAGTATTTT
NA,TRBV15,TRBD2,TRBJ2-5,CATSRALGSGGETQYF,TGTGCCACCAGCAGAGCTTTGGGGAGCGGGGGAGAGACCCAGTACTTC
once,TRBV3-1/TRBV3-2,NA,TRBJ2-1,CASSRSGINNEQFF,TGTGCCAGCAGCCGGTCCGGGATCAACAATGAGCAGTTCTTC
NA,TRBV6-2/TRBV6-3,NA,TRBJ1-1,CASSWTVNTEAFF,TGTGCCAGCAGCTGGACGGTGAACACTGAAGCTTTCTTT
NA,TRBV27,TRBD1,TRBJ2-2,CASSRTGRNTGELFF,TGTGCCAGCAGTAGGACAGGGAGGAACACCGGGGAGCTGTTTTTT
NA,TRBV11-3,TRBD1,TRBJ2-7,CASSAGGVNEQYF,TGTGCCAGCAGCGCAGGGGGCGTAAACGAGCAGTACTTC
NA,TRBV4-3,NA,TRBJ1-1,CASSQGTAGNTEAFF,TGCGCCAGCAGCCAAGGGACTGCGGGGAACACTGAAGCTTTCTTT
NA,TRBV5-1,NA,TRBJ2-1,CASSATTGSREEQFF,TGCGCCAGCAGCGCCACGACAGGTTCTCGGGAGGAGCAGTTCTTC
NA,TRBV2,NA,TRBJ1-6,CASRQGRVGSPLHF,TGTGCCAGCAGGCAGGGTCGGGTCGGTTCACCCCTCCACTTT
NA,TRBV2,TRBD1,TRBJ1-1,CASTVDRAPEAFF,TGTGCCAGCACTGTGGACAGGGCCCCTGAAGCTTTCTTT
once,TRBV12-3/TRBV12-4,NA,TRBJ2-5,CASSFRAQETQYF,TGTGCCAGCAGTTTTAGGGCCCAAGAGACCCAGTACTTC
NA,TRBV24-1,TRBD1,TRBJ2-6,CATSDPTGGASGANVLTF,TGTGCCACCAGTGATCCGACAGGGGGCGCCTCTGGGGCCAACGTCCTGACTTTC
once,TRBV19,NA,TRBJ1-1,CASNPGPGRTEAFF,TGTGCCAGTAACCCGGGCCCCGGCAGGACTGAAGCTTTCTTT
NA,TRBV11-2,TRBD1,TRBJ2-5,CASSAMLGTGIQETQYF,TGTGCCAGCAGCGCGATGCTCGGGACAGGGATTCAAGAGACCCAGTACTTC
NA,TRBV7-8,NA,TRBJ1-1,CASSPMTGTGTEAFF,TGTGCCAGCAGCCCGATGACAGGCACGGGGACTGAAGCTTTCTTT
NA,TRBV11-2,TRBD1,TRBJ2-7,CASSGRTGMDEQYF,TGTGCCAGCAGCGGCCGGACAGGGATGGATGAGCAGTACTTC
few,TRBV7-2,NA,TRBJ2-7,CASSLGGGARVNEQYF,TGTGCCAGCAGCTTAGGTGGCGGGGCTCGGGTGAACGAGCAGTACTTC
NA,TRBV11-2,NA,TRBJ1-1,CASSTEGGNTEAFF,TGTGCCAGCAGCACAGAAGGGGGGAACACTGAAGCTTTCTTT
NA,TRBV13,NA,TRBJ2-3,CASSLETQSTDTQYF,TGTGCCAGCAGCTTAGAGACCCAGAGCACAGATACGCAGTATTTT